This T cell receptor (beta chain) stems from a study of Graves' ophthalmopathy and Graves' hyperthyroidism. Note on this clonotype: Its antigen is unidentified.

The authors amplified TCR beta CDR3 regions from RNA transcripts. Investigators did first-round RT-PCR with HTBI primers, then second-round multiplex PCR. One entry per CDR3 protein, called by TCRdb with MiXCR from the multiplex PCR reads. The sample has 650,000 to 900,000 distinct CDR3 sequences, 40% seen once. Under 3 months in duration, the ophthalmopathy in affected donors had moderate-to-severe activity, CAS ≥3 and NOSPECS ≥4. Ineligible for inclusion were patients with other autoimmune diseases, uncontrolled infections, pregnancy or lactation. CDR3 size: 15 residues. Trimming removed 3 bases from V and 7 bases from J; junction bases left unmatched: 6. Study conclusions and caveats: With 65% to 71% sensitivity and more than 72% specificity, the model predicted ophthalmopathy progression. A 13-signature model separated ophthalmopathy from stable hyperthyroidism, reaching about 88% sensitivity and approximately 81% specificity cross-validated.

The receptor was derived from an adult man with Graves' ophthalmopathy. The sample was peripheral blood. The chain uses TRBV12-3 or TRBV12-4 and TRBJ2-2, with 9 bases lining up with TRBD2. The CDR3 nucleotides are TGTGCCAGCAGTTTGGGCGGGGGGGCGATCGGGGAGCTGTTTTTT. Translating it yields CASSLGGGAIGELFF.